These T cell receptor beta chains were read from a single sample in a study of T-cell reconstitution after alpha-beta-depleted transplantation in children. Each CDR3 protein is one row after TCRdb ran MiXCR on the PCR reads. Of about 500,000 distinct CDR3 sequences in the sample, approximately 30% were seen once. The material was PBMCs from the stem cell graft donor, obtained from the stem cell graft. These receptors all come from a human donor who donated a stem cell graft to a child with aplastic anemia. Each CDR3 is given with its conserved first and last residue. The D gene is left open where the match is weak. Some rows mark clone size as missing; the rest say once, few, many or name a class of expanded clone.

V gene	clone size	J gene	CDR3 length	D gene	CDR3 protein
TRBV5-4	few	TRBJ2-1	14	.	CASSLGALGGEQFF
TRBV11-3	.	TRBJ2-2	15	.	CASSLRGDPTGELFF
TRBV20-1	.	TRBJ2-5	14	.	CSATTLAPGKTQYF
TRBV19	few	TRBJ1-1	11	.	CATRQAPEAFF
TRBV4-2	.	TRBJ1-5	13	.	CASSQEIDQPQHF
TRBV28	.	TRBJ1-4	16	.	CACSFTGRSTNEKLFF
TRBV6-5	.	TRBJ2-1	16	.	CASSQLEEGRNNEQFF
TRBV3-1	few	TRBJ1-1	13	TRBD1	CASSQGQGLKAFF
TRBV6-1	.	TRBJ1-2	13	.	CASSESMGVGYTF
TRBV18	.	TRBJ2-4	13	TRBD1	CASSPHRGDIQYF
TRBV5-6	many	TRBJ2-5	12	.	CASSSEAQTQYF
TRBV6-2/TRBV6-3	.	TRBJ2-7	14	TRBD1	CASRGDRNIHEQYF
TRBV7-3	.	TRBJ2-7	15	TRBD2	CASSSQPGGLGEQYF
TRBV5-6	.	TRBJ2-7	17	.	CASSTSTGTPSSYEQYF
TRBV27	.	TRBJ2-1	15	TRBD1	CASSLDRVPYNEQFF
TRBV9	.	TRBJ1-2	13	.	CASSVGGIYGYTF
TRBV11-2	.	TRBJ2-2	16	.	CASRQTPYTNTGELFF
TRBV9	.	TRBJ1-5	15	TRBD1	CASSVDGTGNQPQHF
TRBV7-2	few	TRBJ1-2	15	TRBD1	CASSSFSPAGGNYTF
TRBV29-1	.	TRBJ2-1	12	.	CSVEDTRPKQFF
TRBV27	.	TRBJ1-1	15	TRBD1	CASSLSLGQVAEAFF
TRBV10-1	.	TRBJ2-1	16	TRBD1	CASSSSEGQGLDEQFF
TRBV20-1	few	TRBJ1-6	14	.	CSARRIVNNSPLHF
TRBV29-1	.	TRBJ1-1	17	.	CSVEVLRFSGGNTEAFF
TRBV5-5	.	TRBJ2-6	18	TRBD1	CASSLGPGGMSGANVLTF
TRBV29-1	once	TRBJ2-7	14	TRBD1	CSTASGTGGYEQYF
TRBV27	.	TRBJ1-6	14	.	CASSPGLGNSPLHF
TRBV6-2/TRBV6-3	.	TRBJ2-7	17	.	CASSYRLQPKNSYEQYF
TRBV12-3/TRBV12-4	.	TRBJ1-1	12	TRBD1	CASTGDRDKAFF
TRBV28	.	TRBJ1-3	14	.	CASSPGGNGNTIYF
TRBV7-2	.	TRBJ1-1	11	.	CASSLQGGAFF
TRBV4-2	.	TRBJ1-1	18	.	CASSQEGRPQPGNTEAFF
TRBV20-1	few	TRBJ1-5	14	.	CSAFVGTRNQPQHF
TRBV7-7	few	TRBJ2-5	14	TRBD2	CASSRTRAQETQYF
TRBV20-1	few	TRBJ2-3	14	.	CSASGDGRTDTQYF
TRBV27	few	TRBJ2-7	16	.	CASSLSATVQAYEQYF
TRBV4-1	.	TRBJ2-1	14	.	CASSQEWPEGEQFF
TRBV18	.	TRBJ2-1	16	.	CASSPALPASYNEQFF
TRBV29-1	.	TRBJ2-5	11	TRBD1	CSTRTGETQYF
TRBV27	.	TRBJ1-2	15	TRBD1	CASSFSGTGNYGYTF
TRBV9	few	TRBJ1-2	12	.	CASSAEGYGYTF
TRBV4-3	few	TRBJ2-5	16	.	CASSQGVGRNQETQYF
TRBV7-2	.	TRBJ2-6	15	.	CASSLSGAGANVLTF
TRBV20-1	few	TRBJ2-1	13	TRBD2	CSARRDYYNEQFF
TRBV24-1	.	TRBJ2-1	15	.	CATSGRVGGYNEQFF
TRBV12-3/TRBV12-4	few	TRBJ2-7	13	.	CASSPPGVHEQYF
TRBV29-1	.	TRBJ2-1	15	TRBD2	CSVRSGSGSYNEQFF
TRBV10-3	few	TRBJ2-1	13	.	CAISDPSGNEQFF
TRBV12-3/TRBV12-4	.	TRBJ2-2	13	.	CASSFRDTGELFF
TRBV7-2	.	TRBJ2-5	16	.	CASRRGDTGSRETQYF
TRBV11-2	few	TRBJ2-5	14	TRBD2	CASSSSGREETQYF
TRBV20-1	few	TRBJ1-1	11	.	CSAKGGTEAFF
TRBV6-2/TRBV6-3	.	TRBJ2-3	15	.	CASSYSTLDLDTQYF
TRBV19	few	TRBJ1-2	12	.	CATQLGVGGYTF